This TCR beta chain was sequenced for a study of Ad26.COV2.S vaccination and SARS-CoV-2 variants. Study overall: Participant was drawn from the COV1001 Ad26.COV2.S trial arm. Study conclusions and caveats: Substantial breadth in spike-specific CD8+ and CD4+ T cell responses was reportedly seen after vaccination. The placebo group had lower spike-specific TCR breadth than the vaccine recipients did. Placebo recipients and vaccine recipients were similar in non-spike TCR breadth.

Sequencing was performed with immunoSEQ multiplex PCR; in TCRdb, only in-frame clones are kept and a portion is missing. This sample has roughly 350,000 clones, with 86% found just once. The sample's treatment: 15 to 20 received Ad26.COV2.S at low or high dose, single or two shots; several received placebo; per-sample allocation not given. The investigators took samples on day 63 after the first vaccine or placebo injection. The CDR3 covers 13 residues. Germline V lookup: CDR1 SEHNR, CDR2 FQNEAQ (reference sequence). The ends were cut back, 8 bases at V and 4 bases at J, with 9 bases in the middle. Concerning this clone itself: Its specificity is unknown.

The clonotype comes from a person between 18 and 65 years old who received the Ad26.COV2.S COVID-19 vaccine or a placebo. Sequencing was performed on peripheral blood, taken in a trial of Ad26.COV2.S vaccine versus placebo. The chain carries TRBV7-9 and TRBJ2-6; no clear D gene. In DNA, the CDR3 is TGTGCCAGCGCAAATTCAGGGGCCAACGTCCTGACTTTC. Encoded protein: CASANSGANVLTF.